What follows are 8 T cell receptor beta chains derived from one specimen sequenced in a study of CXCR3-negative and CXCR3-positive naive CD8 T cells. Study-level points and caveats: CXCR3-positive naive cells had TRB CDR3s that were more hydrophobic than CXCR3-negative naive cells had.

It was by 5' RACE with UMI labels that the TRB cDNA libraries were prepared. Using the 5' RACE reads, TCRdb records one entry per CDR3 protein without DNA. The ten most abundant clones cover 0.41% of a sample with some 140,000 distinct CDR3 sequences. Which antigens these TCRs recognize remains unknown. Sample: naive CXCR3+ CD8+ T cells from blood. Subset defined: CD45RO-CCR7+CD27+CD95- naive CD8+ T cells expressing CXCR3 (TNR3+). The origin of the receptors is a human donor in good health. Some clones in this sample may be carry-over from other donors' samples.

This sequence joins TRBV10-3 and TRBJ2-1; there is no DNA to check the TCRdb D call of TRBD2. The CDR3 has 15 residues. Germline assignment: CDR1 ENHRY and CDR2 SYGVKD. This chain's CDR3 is CAISDRDYPNNEQFF.

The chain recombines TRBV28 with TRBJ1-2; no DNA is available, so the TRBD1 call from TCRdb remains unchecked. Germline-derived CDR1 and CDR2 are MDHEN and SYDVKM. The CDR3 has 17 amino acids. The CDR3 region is CASSLWQGQGQDYGYTF.

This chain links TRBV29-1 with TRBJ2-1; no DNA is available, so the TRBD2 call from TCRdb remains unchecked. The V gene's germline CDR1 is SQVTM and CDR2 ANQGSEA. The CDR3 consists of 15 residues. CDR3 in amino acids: CSVEKAASGRTEQFF.

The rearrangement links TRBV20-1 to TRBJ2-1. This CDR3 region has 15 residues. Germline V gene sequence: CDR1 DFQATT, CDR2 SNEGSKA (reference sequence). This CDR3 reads CSARDLAFLDNEQFF.

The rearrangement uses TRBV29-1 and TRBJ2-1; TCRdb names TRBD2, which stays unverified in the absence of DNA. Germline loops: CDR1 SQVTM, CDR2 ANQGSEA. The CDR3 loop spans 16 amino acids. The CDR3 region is CSVEGLDRSLFDEQFF.

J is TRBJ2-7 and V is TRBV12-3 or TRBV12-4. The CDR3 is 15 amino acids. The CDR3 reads CASSSQDRGSYEQYF.

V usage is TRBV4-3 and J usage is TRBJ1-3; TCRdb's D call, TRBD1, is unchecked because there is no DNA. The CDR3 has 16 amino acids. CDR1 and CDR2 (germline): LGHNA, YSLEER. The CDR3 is CASGDWTGSLVDTIYF.

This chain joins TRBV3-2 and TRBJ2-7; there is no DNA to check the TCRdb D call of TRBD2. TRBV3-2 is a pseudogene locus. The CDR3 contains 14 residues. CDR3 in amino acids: CASSRMLGGYEQYF.